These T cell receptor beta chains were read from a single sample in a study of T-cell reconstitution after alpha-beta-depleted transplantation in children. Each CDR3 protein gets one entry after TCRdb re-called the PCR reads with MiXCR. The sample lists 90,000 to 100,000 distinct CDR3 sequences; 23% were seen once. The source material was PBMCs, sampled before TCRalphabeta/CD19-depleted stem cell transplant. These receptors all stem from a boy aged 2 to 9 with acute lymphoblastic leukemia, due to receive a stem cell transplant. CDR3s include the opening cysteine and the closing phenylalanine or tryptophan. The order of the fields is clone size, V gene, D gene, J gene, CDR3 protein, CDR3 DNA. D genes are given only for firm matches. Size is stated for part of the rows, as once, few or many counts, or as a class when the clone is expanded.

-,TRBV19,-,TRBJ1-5,CASSMAGTNNQPQHF,TGTGCCAGTAGTATGGCAGGGACTAACAATCAGCCCCAGCATTTT
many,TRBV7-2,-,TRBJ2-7,CASSAAGVGEQYF,TGTGCCAGCTCGGCGGCCGGCGTGGGGGAGCAGTACTTC
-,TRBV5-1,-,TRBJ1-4,CASSASGISNEKLFF,TGCGCCAGCAGCGCTTCCGGGATTTCTAATGAAAAACTGTTTTTT
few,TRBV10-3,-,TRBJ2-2,CAISARPGELFF,TGTGCCATCAGTGCTAGACCCGGGGAGCTGTTTTTT
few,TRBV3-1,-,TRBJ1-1,CASGQTQEAFF,TGTGCCAGCGGACAAACACAAGAAGCTTTCTTT
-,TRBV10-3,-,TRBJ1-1,CASKGGPNTEAFF,TGTGCCTCTAAAGGAGGCCCGAACACTGAAGCTTTCTTT
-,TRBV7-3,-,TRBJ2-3,CASSTVSTDTQYF,TGTGCCAGCAGCACCGTTAGCACAGATACGCAGTATTTT
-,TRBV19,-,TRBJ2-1,CASSVSGGGPREQFF,TGTGCCAGTAGTGTCTCCGGCGGAGGGCCCCGTGAGCAGTTCTTC
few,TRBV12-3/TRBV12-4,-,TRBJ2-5,CASSYGVETQYF,TGTGCCAGCAGTTATGGAGTAGAGACCCAGTACTTC
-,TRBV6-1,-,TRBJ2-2,CASSEGPQDGELFF,TGTGCCAGCAGTGAAGGGCCTCAAGACGGGGAGCTGTTTTTT
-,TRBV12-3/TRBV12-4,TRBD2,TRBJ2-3,CASSPGLAGVGGTQYF,TGTGCCAGCAGTCCCGGACTAGCGGGAGTTGGTGGTACGCAGTATTTT
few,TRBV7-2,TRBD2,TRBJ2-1,CASSYPGGPGSDEQFF,TGTGCCAGCAGCTACCCGGGGGGTCCTGGGTCTGATGAGCAGTTCTTC
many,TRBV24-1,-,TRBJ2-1,CATSDAGRTGNEQFF,TGTGCCACCAGTGACGCTGGGCGGACGGGCAATGAGCAGTTCTTC
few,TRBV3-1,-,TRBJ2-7,CASSQGSWSIISYEQYF,TGTGCCAGCAGCCAAGGAAGTTGGAGTATCATCTCCTACGAGCAGTACTTC
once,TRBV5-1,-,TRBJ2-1,CACTEPAYNEQFF,TGCGCCTGTACGGAGCCTGCCTACAATGAGCAGTTCTTC
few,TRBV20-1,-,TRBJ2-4,CSALAAPNSQNIQYF,TGCAGTGCCCTTGCAGCCCCTAATAGTCAAAACATTCAGTACTTC
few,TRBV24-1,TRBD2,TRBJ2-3,CATSDPTSGNTDTQYF,TGTGCCACCAGTGACCCTACTAGCGGGAACACAGATACGCAGTATTTT
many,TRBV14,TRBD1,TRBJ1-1,CASSGRGTEAFF,TGTGCCAGCAGCGGCAGGGGGACTGAAGCTTTCTTT
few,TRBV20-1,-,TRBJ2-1,CSARDPRSGGAFGNEQFF,TGCAGTGCTAGAGATCCGCGGAGCGGAGGGGCCTTCGGCAATGAGCAGTTCTTC
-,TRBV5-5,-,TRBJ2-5,CASSLDVTQYF,TGTGCCAGCAGCTTGGACGTGACCCAGTACTTC
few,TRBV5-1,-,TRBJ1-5,CASSLQGQRMAQHF,TGCGCCAGCAGCTTACAGGGACAAAGGATGGCCCAGCATTTT
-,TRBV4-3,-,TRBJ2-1,CASSQDWDDLREQFF,TGCGCCAGCAGCCAAGATTGGGACGACTTGCGTGAGCAGTTCTTC
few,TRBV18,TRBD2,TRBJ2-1,CASSPETSGTNEQFF,TGTGCCAGCTCACCCGAAACTAGCGGAACCAATGAGCAGTTCTTC
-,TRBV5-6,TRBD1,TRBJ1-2,CASRRQGGYTF,TGTGCCAGCAGGAGACAGGGAGGCTACACCTTC
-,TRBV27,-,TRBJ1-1,CASSLSGGLGTEAFF,TGTGCCAGCAGTTTATCTGGAGGGTTGGGCACTGAAGCTTTCTTT
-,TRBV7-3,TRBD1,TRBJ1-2,CASSFGGTGGGYTF,TGTGCCAGCAGTTTCGGTGGGACAGGGGGCGGCTACACCTTC
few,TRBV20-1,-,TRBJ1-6,CSARNPDSPLHF,TGCAGTGCTAGGAATCCCGATTCACCCCTCCACTTT
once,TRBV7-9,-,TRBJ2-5,CASSLTSPAETQYF,TGTGCCAGCAGCTTAACTAGCCCGGCGGAGACCCAGTACTTC
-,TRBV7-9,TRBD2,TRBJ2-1,CASSAPGRGLEQFF,TGTGCCAGCAGCGCCCCGGGGAGGGGCCTCGAGCAGTTCTTC
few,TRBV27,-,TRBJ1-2,CASSFGTRSFRGYTF,TGTGCCAGCAGTTTTGGGACGAGGTCCTTTCGTGGCTACACCTTC
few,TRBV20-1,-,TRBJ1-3,CSARADSYSGNTIYF,TGCAGTGCTAGAGCAGACAGCTACTCTGGAAACACCATATATTTT
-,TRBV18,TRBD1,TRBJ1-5,CASSPQQGNQPQHF,TGTGCCAGCTCACCACAACAGGGGAATCAGCCCCAGCATTTT
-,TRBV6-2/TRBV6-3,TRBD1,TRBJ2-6,CASSPRTGSGANVLTF,TGTGCCAGCAGTCCCAGGACAGGGTCTGGGGCCAACGTCCTGACTTTC
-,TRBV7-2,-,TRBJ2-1,CASSLSGFNNEQFF,TGTGCCAGCAGCTTAAGTGGGTTCAACAATGAGCAGTTCTTC
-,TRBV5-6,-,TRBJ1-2,CASCFTGMRSYTF,TGTGCCAGCTGCTTCACAGGGATGAGAAGCTACACCTTC
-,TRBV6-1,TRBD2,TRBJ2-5,CASSPTSGGAWKTQYF,TGTGCCAGCAGTCCGACTAGCGGAGGGGCCTGGAAGACCCAGTACTTC
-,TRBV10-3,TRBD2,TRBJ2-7,CAIRGGVNEQYF,TGTGCCATCCGCGGGGGTGTGAACGAGCAGTACTTC
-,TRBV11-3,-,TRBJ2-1,CASSPRAVGYNEQFF,TGTGCCAGCAGCCCTCGAGCCGTGGGCTACAATGAGCAGTTCTTC
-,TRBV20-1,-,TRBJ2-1,CSARESRGGEQFF,TGCAGTGCTAGGGAGTCAAGGGGGGGCGAGCAGTTCTTC
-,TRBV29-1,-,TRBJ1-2,CSVEGQGRGYTF,TGCAGCGTTGAAGGGCAGGGTCGTGGCTACACCTTC
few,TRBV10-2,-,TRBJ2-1,CASSRSRQVNEQFF,TGCGCCAGCAGCCGATCACGGCAGGTCAATGAGCAGTTCTTC
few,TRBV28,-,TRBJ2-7,CASSSQGGSYEQYF,TGTGCCAGCAGTTCCCAGGGTGGGTCCTACGAGCAGTACTTC
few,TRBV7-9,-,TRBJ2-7,CASSLEISGEQYF,TGTGCCAGCAGCTTAGAAATCAGCGGAGAGCAGTACTTC
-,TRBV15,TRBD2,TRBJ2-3,CATSRARTSGNADTQYF,TGTGCCACCAGCAGAGCACGGACTAGCGGGAACGCAGATACGCAGTATTTT
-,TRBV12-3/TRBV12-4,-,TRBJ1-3,CASSGYGLSGNTIYF,TGTGCCAGCAGTGGATATGGTCTCTCTGGAAACACCATATATTTT
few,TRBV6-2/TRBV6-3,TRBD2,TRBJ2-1,CASSYSTTSGYNEQFF,TGTGCCAGCAGTTACTCGACGACTAGCGGGTACAATGAGCAGTTCTTC
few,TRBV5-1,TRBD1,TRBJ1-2,CASSGGQEFYGYTF,TGCGCCAGCAGCGGGGGACAGGAGTTCTATGGCTACACCTTC
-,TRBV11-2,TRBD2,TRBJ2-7,CASSQGVGLAIYEQYF,TGTGCCAGCAGCCAAGGGGTTGGACTAGCCATCTACGAGCAGTACTTC
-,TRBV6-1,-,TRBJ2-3,CASGRDITDTQYF,TGTGCCAGCGGTAGGGACATCACAGATACGCAGTATTTT
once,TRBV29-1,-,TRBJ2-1,CSVSTTVREQFF,TGCAGCGTTTCGACGACAGTTCGGGAGCAGTTCTTC
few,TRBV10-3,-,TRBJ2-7,CAISDGTESTYEQYF,TGTGCCATCAGTGACGGGACGGAGAGCACCTACGAGCAGTACTTC
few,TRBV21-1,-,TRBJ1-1,CASSKAGAITEAFF,TGTGCCAGCAGCAAAGCGGGCGCAATCACTGAAGCTTTCTTT
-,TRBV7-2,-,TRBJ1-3,CASSTSGVDGNTIYF,-
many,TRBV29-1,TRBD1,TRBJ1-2,CSVATGDWYGYTF,TGCAGCGTAGCCACAGGGGATTGGTATGGCTACACCTTC
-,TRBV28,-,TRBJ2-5,CASRVGVETQYF,TGTGCCAGCAGGGTGGGTGTGGAGACCCAGTACTTC